This TCR beta chain was sequenced in a study of blood T cell repertoires in COVID-19. Study information: From the United States, Italy and Spain came samples of acute and convalescent COVID-19.

Sequenced by immunoSEQ multiplex PCR; TCRdb stores in-frame clones only, minus some. The table has some 41,000 clones, around 82% seen once; the top ten hold roughly 38%. CDR1 SGHDN and CDR2 FVKESK come from the germline V gene. V lost 2 bases, J lost 6 bases, and 19 bases lay in between. There are 16 residues in the CDR3. This chain uses TRBV14 with TRBJ1-1, with D tentatively TRBD1 (5 bases). The sequenced material came from peripheral blood. The receptor comes from a man in his forties or fifties with active or convalescent COVID-19. The CDR3 protein is CASSQPAGGTWSEAFF. The CDR3 bases are TGTGCCAGCAGCCAACCCGCGGGGGGGACGTGGTCTGAAGCTTTCTTT. Supplemented by reference TRBV14 and TRBJ1-1, the full variable domain reads EAGVTQFPSHSVIEKGQTVTLRCDPISGHDNLYWYRRVMGKEIKFLLHFVKESKQDESGMPNNRFLAERTGGTYSTLKVQPAELEDSGVYFCASSQPAGGTWSEAFFGQGTRLTVV.